This TCR beta chain was retrieved from a study of technical replicates of blood from several donors. The data were produced by immunoSEQ multiplex PCR, yet TCRdb's version contains in-frame clones alone and is incomplete. The sample contains about 15,000 clones, over 75% of which appear only once. Trimming cost V 5 bases and J 4 bases; bases outside gene matches: 6. This CDR3 contains 15 residues. CDR1 is SGHRS, CDR2 YFSETQ, per germline. V and J are TRBV5-1 and TRBJ1-1; TRBD1 matches at 12 bases. This sequence originates from a human donor in good health. Sample: PBMCs. CDR3 protein: CASRPGQGAVTEAFF. The CDR3, as DNA: TGCGCCAGCAGACCGGGACAGGGGGCTGTCACTGAAGCTTTCTTT.